This T cell receptor (beta chain) was sequenced during a study of T cells in Graves' hyperthyroidism and ophthalmopathy. This clonotype was recorded many times. Its antigen is undetermined. Germline V CDR1 and CDR2: MDHEN, SYDVKM. The CDR3 contains 17 residues. After removal of 0 bases from V and 8 bases from J, the junction contained 12 bases not matched to a gene. Template material for amplifying TCR beta CDR3 regions consisted of RNA transcripts. The TCR CDR3 was amplified in a first-round RT-PCR using the HTBI primer set. One entry per CDR3 protein results from TCRdb running MiXCR on the multiplex PCR reads. Of about 600,000 distinct CDR3 sequences in the sample, about a sixth were seen once. Regarding the study as a whole: Stable hyperthyroidism was separated from ophthalmopathy by a model based on 13 V-J features.

J is TRBJ2-1 and V is TRBV28; TRBD1 aligns across 8 bases. Sample: blood. This sequence originates from a middle-aged woman with Graves' ophthalmopathy. The CDR3 DNA reads TGTGCCAGCAGTTTATGGGGGGGAGGCAGGGGGCACGATGAGCAGTTCTTC. Residues: CASSLWGGGRGHDEQFF. Drawing the rest from reference TRBV28 and TRBJ2-1, the complete variable domain is DVKVTQSSRYLVKRTGEKVFLECVQDMDHENMFWYRQDPGLGLRLIYFSYDVKMKEKGDIPEGYSVSREKKERFSLILESASTNQTSMYLCASSLWGGGRGHDEQFFGPGTRLTVL.